This T cell receptor beta chain was profiled in a study of cytomegalovirus exposure and HLA in healthy donors. Overall study results and limits: Upon later analysis, TCR association rates were observed to vary by HLA locus, being highest for DRB1 and lowest for HLA-C. V- and J-gene trimming in TCR beta was tied to a missense DCLRE1C variant by an analysis performed later.

The PCR had 60 Vbeta and 13 Jbeta primers. The table came from immunoSEQ multiplex PCR; TCRdb's copy has only in-frame clones and leaves some out. The profile shows some 130,000 clones, around three quarters of them singletons. Germline V gene data show CDR1 as KGHSH and CDR2 as LQKENI. The V end was cut by 3 bases, the J end by 2 bases, with 10 bases between. CDR3 size: 14 residues. This clone has only a few counts. Its target is not known. At sampling all donors were nominally healthy, likely with unrecorded immune exposures. Input material: PBMCs. This TCR was sampled from a man between 18 and 35 years old in good health and CMV-seronegative. The V and J genes are TRBV18 and TRBJ1-1, with D uncertain. The CDR3 DNA follows: TGTGCCAGCTCACCCCCGTGGCCAAACACTGAAGCTTTCTTT. Its translation: CASSPPWPNTEAFF.